The rows below give T cell receptor beta chains drawn from one sample of a study of T cell repertoires in aging, cancer and after chemotherapy. TCRdb re-called the multiplex PCR reads with MiXCR, one entry per CDR3 protein. Among around 1,800 distinct CDR3 sequences listed, about 21% were seen once. The sample taken for sequencing was blood. Receptors originate from a human donor with a solid tumor. Both conserved end residues are trimmed from each CDR3.

v_gene,len,CDR3aa
TRBV7-2,15,ASSSTPGQGAGEKLF
TRBV20-1,15,SAAAGLAGRSTGELF
TRBV27,11,ASSFQGNYGYT
TRBV12-3/TRBV12-4,13,ASSWTSGGPQTQY
TRBV7-2,11,ASSPLEEYEQY
TRBV7-9,13,ASTRGAQGLHEQY
TRBV18,13,ASSPGVRGGETQY
TRBV27,18,ASSLSPPASGRRNTGELF
TRBV27,16,ASSRAAFLYSGANVLT
TRBV5-1,13,ASNQQGSNTGELF
TRBV12-3/TRBV12-4,9,ASSLDSEAF
TRBV5-4,14,ASSQALRSGTDTQY
TRBV19,11,ASSMTSVYEQY
TRBV20-1,14,SASQTSGRIGYEQY
TRBV30,13,AWSVRSGWDTEAF
TRBV13,13,ASSSIRERHYEQY
TRBV7-2,10,ASSSGRETQY
TRBV5-4,13,ASSLGLDSSYGYT
TRBV5-1,12,ASRYRVLDNEQF
TRBV5-4,11,ASEADPYNEQF
TRBV20-1,11,SARDDRNYGYT
TRBV7-2,11,ASSPNPNTEAF